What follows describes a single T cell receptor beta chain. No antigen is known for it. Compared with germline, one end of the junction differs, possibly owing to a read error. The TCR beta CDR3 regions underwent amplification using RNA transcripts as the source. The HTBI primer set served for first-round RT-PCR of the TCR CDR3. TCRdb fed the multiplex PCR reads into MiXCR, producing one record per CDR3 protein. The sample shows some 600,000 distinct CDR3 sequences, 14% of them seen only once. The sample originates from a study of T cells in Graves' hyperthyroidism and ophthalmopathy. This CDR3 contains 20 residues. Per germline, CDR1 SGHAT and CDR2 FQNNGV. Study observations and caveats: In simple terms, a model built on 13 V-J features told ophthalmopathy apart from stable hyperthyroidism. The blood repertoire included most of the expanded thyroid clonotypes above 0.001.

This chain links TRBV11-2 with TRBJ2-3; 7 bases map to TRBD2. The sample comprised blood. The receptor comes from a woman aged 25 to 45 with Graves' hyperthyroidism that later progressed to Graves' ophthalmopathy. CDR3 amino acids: CASSQSPFRTQRGMSDTQYF. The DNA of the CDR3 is TGCGCCAGCAGCCAGTCCCCGTTTAGAACGCAGCGGGGTATGTCAGATACGCAGTATTTT.